Listed below are T cell receptor beta chains from one sample, sequenced in a study of radiation and T cells in renal cell carcinoma. Produced via immunoSEQ multiplex PCR; TCRdb's table is partial and in-frame only. The data show 100,000 to 150,000 clones, around 83% seen once. The specimen was blood, collected from a patient whose treatment included radiotherapy and nephrectomy. These receptors were collected from a woman aged 60 to 75 with renal cell carcinoma. Both conserved end residues are part of each CDR3. A D gene is named only where the DNA matches it firmly. Rows may omit the clone size; those that give it use once, few, many or a size class.

>-|TRBJ2-4|TRBV27|-
TGTGCCAGCAGTTTATTCCCGGAGTCCAAAAACATTCAGTACTTC
CASSLFPESKNIQYF
>few|TRBJ1-5|TRBV19|TRBD1
TGTGCCAGTCGGGACAGGCGGTGGCATTTT
CASRDRRWHF
>medium-sized|TRBJ2-2|TRBV7-6|TRBD2
TGTGCCAGCAGCTCTGCTTTACCCGGGACTAGCGGATCCGGGGAGCTGTTTTTT
CASSSALPGTSGSGELFF
>-|TRBJ1-3|TRBV7-9|-
TGTGCCAGCAGCTTAGGGACACACGTCGTGGACACCATATATTTT
CASSLGTHVVDTIYF
>-|TRBJ2-5|TRBV7-2|TRBD2
TGTGCCAGCAGCTTAGGTACGGGAGGCGGTCCCCCAGAGACCCAGTACTTC
CASSLGTGGGPPETQYF
>-|TRBJ1-4|TRBV28|-
TGTGCCAGCAGCATGGACAGCTTAAATGAAAAACTGTTTTTT
CASSMDSLNEKLFF
>-|TRBJ1-1|TRBV7-3|TRBD1
TGTGCCAGCAGCCTGGGACAGGGGCTCACTGAAGCTTTCTTT
CASSLGQGLTEAFF
>-|TRBJ1-2|TRBV7-9|-
TGTGCCAGCAGCTTAGACGGCAGGGCTAACTATGGCTACACCTTC
CASSLDGRANYGYTF
>-|TRBJ1-5|TRBV28|TRBD1
TGTGCCAGCAGTTTAGGACAGGGTGCCCAGCCCCAGCATTTT
CASSLGQGAQPQHF
>-|TRBJ2-5|TRBV5-5|TRBD1
TGTGCCAGCAGCTTGACAGGGGGCGCGGGGGAGACCCAGTACTTC
CASSLTGGAGETQYF
>-|TRBJ1-5|TRBV4-3|-
TGCGCCAGCAGCCAGGGACGGAACAATCAGCCCCAGCATTTT
CASSQGRNNQPQHF
>-|TRBJ2-3|TRBV20-1|-
TGCAGTGTGAAGGGGAAGGAGTTT
CSVKGKEF
>-|TRBJ2-1|TRBV6-5|TRBD2
TGTGCCAGCACCCGAGGAATAGCGGGTGGGGGGGAGCAGTTCTTC
CASTRGIAGGGEQFF
>-|TRBJ2-5|TRBV7-2|TRBD2
TGTGCCAGCAGCATCCACGGAGCGGGGGGGCAAGAGACCCAGTACTTC
CASSIHGAGGQETQYF
>-|TRBJ2-1|TRBV5-1|TRBD2
TGCGCCAGCAGCTTGGTGGGCGGGAGAGAGCAGTTCTTC
CASSLVGGREQFF
>-|TRBJ2-7|TRBV10-3|TRBD2
TGTGCCATCAGTGGGGCGGGGAGGGTTGGCGAGCAGTACTTC
CAISGAGRVGEQYF
>-|TRBJ2-1|TRBV7-6|TRBD2
TGTGCCAGCAGCTCCATAGCGGGAGGGACCTACAATGAGCAGTTCTTC
CASSSIAGGTYNEQFF
>-|TRBJ2-1|TRBV6-6|-
TGTGCCAGCAGTTACGGGAGTAGCTCCTACAATGAGCAGTTCTTC
CASSYGSSSYNEQFF
>-|TRBJ1-4|TRBV4-1|TRBD1
TGCGCCAGCAGCCAAGGCCCGACAGGGAGTGGGGAAAAACTGTTTTTT
CASSQGPTGSGEKLFF
>-|TRBJ1-2|TRBV7-9|-
TGTGCCAGCAGCTTAATCGTTGGGGGCGGTGGCTATGGCTACACCTTC
CASSLIVGGGGYGYTF
>-|TRBJ2-3|TRBV19|-
TGTGCCAGTAGCCCCCCACCCCTCGGGAGCACAGATACGCAGTATTTT
CASSPPPLGSTDTQYF
>-|TRBJ2-6|TRBV4-1|-
TGCGCCAGCAGCCAAGATCTAGCGCTTAGCTCTGGGGCCAACGTCCTGACTTTC
CASSQDLALSSGANVLTF
>-|TRBJ1-3|TRBV18|TRBD1
TGTGCCAGCTCACCCCCCGGACAGGGCGGATTCTCTGGAAACACCATATATTTT
CASSPPGQGGFSGNTIYF
>-|TRBJ2-7|TRBV19|TRBD1
TGTGCCAGTAGTATCCCGGGACAGACCTACGAGCAGTACTTC
CASSIPGQTYEQYF
>once|TRBJ2-7|TRBV4-3|-
TGCGCCAGCAGCCAAGATGGCGGCAGAAGTCTGTACTTC
CASSQDGGRSLYF
>-|TRBJ1-5|TRBV19|-
TGTGCCAGTAGTCCCCGGGAACGGGGCAATCAGCCCCAGCATTTT
CASSPRERGNQPQHF
>-|TRBJ1-2|TRBV7-9|TRBD1
TGTGCCAGCAGCGCCCGTGGGACAGGGGCGGGCTACACCTTC
CASSARGTGAGYTF
>-|TRBJ2-2|TRBV9|TRBD1
TGTGCCAGCAGCGGCCCTCCAGGGGGCCAGGACACCGGGGAGCTGTTTTTT
CASSGPPGGQDTGELFF
>-|TRBJ2-2|TRBV6-1|-
TGTGCCAGCAGTGCCGCTACTCTCAACACCGGGGAGCTGTTTTTT
CASSAATLNTGELFF
>-|TRBJ1-1|TRBV5-1|-
TGCGCCAGCAGCATAAGGCAGGGGTACGGCACTGAAGCTTTCTTT
CASSIRQGYGTEAFF
>-|TRBJ1-1|TRBV7-9|TRBD1
TGTGCCAGCAGCCGGACAGGGGACGGGACTGAAGCTTTCTTT
CASSRTGDGTEAFF
>-|TRBJ2-7|TRBV7-2|TRBD1
TGTGCCAGCAGCTCCCAAACAGGGGACGAGCAGTACTTC
CASSSQTGDEQYF
>-|TRBJ1-2|TRBV29-1|-
TGCAGCGTTGTACCACGAATCTCCCCTAACTATGGCTACACCTTC
CSVVPRISPNYGYTF
>-|TRBJ2-7|TRBV19|TRBD1
TGTGCCAGTAGTATCGGGACAGGTCTCTACGAGCAGTACTTC
CASSIGTGLYEQYF
>-|TRBJ2-5|TRBV7-9|-
TGTGCCAGCAGCTTAGGCGCTGGTATAGAGACCCAGTACTTC
CASSLGAGIETQYF
>-|TRBJ2-6|TRBV4-3|TRBD1
TGCGCCAGCAGCCAAGATCCCGACAGGGGTTGGATCTCCGGGGCCAACGTCCTGACTTTC
CASSQDPDRGWISGANVLTF
>-|TRBJ1-2|TRBV5-5|-
TGTGCCAGCAGCGTAATTACTGGGGGCTGGGAAGGCTACACCTTC
CASSVITGGWEGYTF
>-|TRBJ1-1|TRBV5-1|-
TGCGCCAGCAGCTCCACCGGGGGGGCGAAGACTGAAGCTTTCTTT
CASSSTGGAKTEAFF
>-|TRBJ2-3|TRBV15|-
TGTGCCACCAGCCTCGGCAGAGATACGCAGTATTTT
CATSLGRDTQYF
>-|TRBJ2-5|TRBV2|-
TGTGCCAGCAGCTATTGGGAGACCCAGTACTTC
CASSYWETQYF
>once|TRBJ1-1|TRBV27|-
TGTGCCAGCAGTCCCGTCCGTTATACCACTGAAGCTTTCTTT
CASSPVRYTTEAFF
>-|TRBJ1-1|TRBV19|-
TGTGCCAGTAGTATTGGTCTCAGGATCGGGCCTTCCCTGAACACTGAAGCTTTCTTT
CASSIGLRIGPSLNTEAFF
>-|TRBJ2-5|TRBV19|-
TGTGCCACCCGCGAGGGAGGAGAGACCCAGTACTTC
CATREGGETQYF
>-|TRBJ2-7|TRBV5-1|-
TGCGCCAGCAGCGCCATGGGGATAGGATCCCACGAGCAGTACTTC
CASSAMGIGSHEQYF
>-|TRBJ2-7|TRBV10-3|-
TGTGCCATCAGTGAGTCGATGGCAGGGTTCTACGAGCAGTACTTC
CAISESMAGFYEQYF
>-|TRBJ1-2|TRBV6-1|TRBD1
TGTGCCAGCAGTTCCCGGGACAGGGGAAACTATGGCTACACCTTC
CASSSRDRGNYGYTF
>-|TRBJ2-1|TRBV6-5|-
TGTGCCACCATCCCGGCGGGGAAATGGGGTGAGCAGTTCTTC
CATIPAGKWGEQFF
>-|TRBJ2-3|TRBV5-1|-
TGCGCCAGCAGAGGGACCGGACTTCCTGATAGCACAGATACGCAGTATTTT
CASRGTGLPDSTDTQYF
>-|TRBJ2-3|TRBV6-6|TRBD2
TGTGCCAGCAGGGGAGCGGGAGGCACCACAGATACGCAGTATTTT
CASRGAGGTTDTQYF
>-|TRBJ2-3|TRBV29-1|-
TGCAGCGTCCATCCAGATACGCAGTATTTT
CSVHPDTQYF
>-|TRBJ1-4|TRBV19|-
TGTGCCAGTAGGCCGCAGGGGAGTGAAAAACTGTTTTTT
CASRPQGSEKLFF
>-|TRBJ2-7|TRBV13|-
TGTGCCAGCAGCTCCTCAAGGGGCGAGCAGTACTTC
CASSSSRGEQYF
>-|TRBJ2-1|TRBV29-1|TRBD1
TGCAGCGTCCGACAGGGAGTGAATGAGCAGTTCTTC
CSVRQGVNEQFF
>-|TRBJ1-1|TRBV7-2|-
TGTGCCAGCAGCTTAGTAGCGGTGAACACTGAAGCTTTCTTT
CASSLVAVNTEAFF
>once|TRBJ2-1|TRBV10-2|TRBD2
TGCGCCAGCAGTCAAAAGGGACTAGCGGGTTCCAATGAGCAGTTCTTC
CASSQKGLAGSNEQFF
>few|TRBJ2-3|TRBV5-1|TRBD2
TGCGCCAGCAGCCCGGGTAGCGGGAGTCGAGCAGATACGCAGTATTTT
CASSPGSGSRADTQYF
>once|TRBJ1-4|TRBV5-8|-
TGTGCCAGCAGCTTGAGGTTCGGGGGGGCGGAAGAAAAACTGTTTTTT
CASSLRFGGAEEKLFF
>-|TRBJ1-3|TRBV15|-
TGTGCCACCAGCGACTTATGGAACACCATATATTTT
CATSDLWNTIYF